The 20 T cell receptor beta chains below come from one sample, sequenced in a study of blood T cell repertoires in COVID-19. Generated by immunoSEQ multiplex PCR, the TCRdb table keeps only in-frame clones and is missing some. The sample carries about 500,000 clones, 89% recorded once. The sequencing input was peripheral blood. The receptors stem from a man younger than 35 with COVID-19, enrolled during active disease.

The DNA of the CDR3 is TGTGCCAGCAGCTCAACCAGGACTAGCGGGAGAGGTGACGAGCAGTACTTC. This codes for CASSSTRTSGRGDEQYF. The chain combines TRBV7-9 with TRBJ2-7; TRBD2 aligns across 13 bases. Germline V gene lookup returns CDR1 SEHNR and CDR2 FQNEAQ (reference sequence). V shed 4 bases and J 5 bases; nucleotides not matched to a gene: 11. This CDR3 region has 17 residues.

This sequence joins TRBV9 and TRBJ2-1; TRBD1 might be the D (6 bases). Germline V gene lookup returns CDR1 SGDLS and CDR2 YYNGEE. Trimming cost V 4 bases and J 5 bases, with 22 bases left between them. This CDR3 region has 17 residues. CDR3 region: CASSPIQQGSGDNEQFF. In DNA, the CDR3 is TGTGCCAGCAGCCCAATTCAGCAGGGGTCCGGGGACAATGAGCAGTTCTTC.

J is TRBJ2-1 and V is TRBV24-1; D perhaps matches TRBD1 (6 bases). The V and J ends lost 3 bases and 4 bases respectively, with 15 bases between them. This CDR3 is built from 16 residues. The V gene's germline CDR1 is KGHDR and CDR2 SFDVKD. The CDR3, as DNA: TGTGCCACCAGTGATCGATCGACAGGAGCATACAATGAGCAGTTCTTC. Residues: CATSDRSTGAYNEQFF.

This clone was counted between two and nine times. The same CDR3 arises from other DNA sequences in this sample as well. The chain has TRBV27 and TRBJ1-5, with D unresolved. The V end was cut by 6 bases, the J end by 3 bases, with 6 bases between. The CDR3 runs 12 residues. Germline V gene lookup returns CDR1 MNHEY and CDR2 SMNVEV (reference sequence). DNA of the CDR3: TGTGCCAGCAGCTCCGTCAATCAGCCCCAGCATTTT. Translated, it gives CASSSVNQPQHF.

The rearrangement uses TRBV7-3 and TRBJ2-1, with D uncertain. The ends were cut back, 5 bases at V and 6 bases at J, with 14 bases in the middle. The CDR3 loop spans 14 amino acids. The germline V gene encodes CDR1 SGHTA and CDR2 FQGTGA. The CDR3 DNA reads as TGTGCCAGCAGCCCTGGTCTACTACTCAATGAGCAGTTCTTC. Its translation: CASSPGLLLNEQFF.

This clone was detected a few times. The V and J genes are TRBV2 and TRBJ1-2, with 9 bases identical to TRBD1. The CDR3 runs 14 residues. V shed 6 bases, J shed 4 bases, and the junction held 6 bases outside the gene matches. CDR1 and CDR2 from the germline V gene are SNHLY and FYNNEI. The CDR3 protein is CASRGDRAAYGYTF. CDR3 in DNA: TGTGCCAGCAGGGGGGACAGGGCGGCCTATGGCTACACCTTC.

The chain joins TRBV19 to TRBJ2-4, with 12 bases lining up with TRBD2. Germline loops: CDR1 LNHDA, CDR2 SQIVND (reference sequence). The length of the CDR3 is 18 residues. Unmatched junction bases numbered 9, after V lost 3 bases and J lost 3 bases. CDR3 in DNA: TGTGCCAGTAGTATTTACCTAGCGGGGGGGCCGGACAAAAACATTCAGTACTTC. Protein product: CASSIYLAGGPDKNIQYF.

This chain's CDR3 is CASSPASDTQYF. The CDR3 bases are TGTGCCAGCAGCCCCGCGTCGGATACGCAGTATTTT. The V gene is TRBV7-9, the J gene TRBJ2-3; D unclear. CDR3 length: 12 residues. V was shortened by 5 bases and J by 6 bases, with 9 bases between the two germline ends. Germline V gives CDR1 SEHNR, CDR2 FQNEAQ (reference sequence).

This rearrangement joins TRBV12-3 or TRBV12-4 to TRBJ2-7; D is undetermined. Between the trimmed V and J ends, which lost 6 bases and 5 bases, there was a span of 8 bases. The CDR3 extends over 11 amino acids. CDR3 bases: TGTGCCAGCAGACTCCGGGACGAGCAGTACTTC. Translation: CASRLRDEQYF.

The chain uses TRBV2 and TRBJ1-2; 7 bases map to TRBD1. CDR3 length: 15 amino acids. Trimming cost V 0 bases and J 8 bases; bases outside gene matches: 9. Germline V lookup: CDR1 SNHLY, CDR2 FYNNEI. The CDR3 coding sequence is TGTGCCAGCAGTGAAGCGAGGGGGCGCCTGAGCGGCTACACCTTC. It translates to CASSEARGRLSGYTF.

The J gene is TRBJ2-7, the V gene TRBV12-3 or TRBV12-4, with D possibly matching TRBD2 (6 bases). Trimming removed 5 bases from V and 7 bases from J, with 15 bases in between. CDR3 length equals 13 residues. CDR3 protein: CASSGTAGGEQYF. Here the CDR3 DNA reads TGTGCCAGCAGTGGGACTGCTGGCGGGGAGCAGTACTTC.

V is TRBV5-1 and J is TRBJ1-5; possibly TRBD1 for D (6 bases). The V end lost 0 bases, the J end lost 3 bases, and 13 bases lay between the germline ends. The CDR3 consists of 16 residues. CDR1 and CDR2 from the germline V gene are SGHRS and YFSETQ. CDR3: CASSLGTTGTNQPQHF. The CDR3 region has the DNA TGCGCCAGCAGCTTGGGGACCACAGGGACCAATCAGCCCCAGCATTTT.

V usage is TRBV14 and J usage is TRBJ1-2; maybe TRBD1 (6 bases). The germline V gene has CDR1 SGHDN and CDR2 FVKESK. This CDR3 spans 14 amino acids. Trimming took 4 bases from V and 0 from J, leaving 9 bases between them. The CDR3 reads CASSRTVTNYGYTF. The CDR3 DNA follows: TGTGCCAGCAGCCGGACAGTTACTAACTATGGCTACACCTTC.

The chain is built from TRBV5-1 and TRBJ1-2; maybe TRBD1 (5 bases). This CDR3 spans 17 amino acids. V was clipped by 3 bases and J by 4 bases, with 22 bases between them. Germline CDR1 and CDR2: SGHRS and YFSETQ. CDR3 loop: CASSSSLGAAPGYGYTF. In DNA form, the CDR3 reads TGCGCCAGCAGCTCGTCTCTAGGGGCAGCGCCTGGCTATGGCTACACCTTC.

The chain couples TRBV7-3 to TRBJ2-3; the D gene is possibly TRBD2 (6 bases). The germline V gene has CDR1 SGHTA and CDR2 FQGTGA. The V gene lost 1 base and the J gene lost 1 base, with 12 bases spanning the gap. The CDR3 is 16 amino acids. The DNA for the CDR3 is TGTGCCAGCAGCTTAAATCGGCGGGGAGGCACAGATACGCAGTATTTT. Protein sequence: CASSLNRRGGTDTQYF.

V and J are TRBV2 and TRBJ2-5, with TRBD2 matching over 10 bases. V lost 0 bases to trimming and J lost 5 bases; unmatched junction nucleotides: 6. The CDR3 has 16 residues. CDR1 is SNHLY, CDR2 FYNNEI, per germline. The chain's CDR3 is CASSEAPSGGGETQYF. The CDR3 nucleotides are TGTGCCAGCAGTGAAGCGCCTAGCGGGGGTGGGGAGACCCAGTACTTC. The full variable domain, with the rest looked up from reference TRBV2 and TRBJ2-5, is EPEVTQTPSHQVTQMGQEVILRCVPISNHLYFYWYRQILGQKVEFLVSFYNNEISEKSEIFDDQFSVERPDGSNFTLKIRSTKLEDSAMYFCASSEAPSGGGETQYFGPGTRLLVL.

The CDR3 sequence is CASSLEQGWVAQYF. CDR3 sequence (DNA): TGTGCCAGCAGCTTAGAACAGGGCTGGGTGGCCCAGTACTTC. The rearrangement links TRBV7-8 to TRBJ2-5; tentative D call: TRBD1 (6 bases). CDR1 SGHVS and CDR2 FQNEAQ come from the germline V gene. The CDR3 consists of 14 residues. Trimming removed 1 base from V and 9 bases from J, with 15 bases in between.

The chain carries TRBV29-1 and TRBJ1-2; D possibly corresponds to TRBD1 (6 bases). This CDR3 is built from 14 residues. The V gene's germline CDR1 is SQVTM and CDR2 ANQGSEA. The V gene lost 5 bases and the J gene lost 4 bases, with 17 bases spanning the gap. The DNA for the CDR3 is TGCAGCGTTTCATCAGGGGATGGTGGCTATGGCTACACCTTC. Its translation: CSVSSGDGGYGYTF.

This chain links TRBV3-1 (or the pseudogene TRBV3-2) with TRBJ2-1; D unclear. V lost 4 bases to trimming and J lost 6 bases, with 13 bases between them. Germline V CDR1 and CDR2: LGHDT, YNNKEL (reference sequence). The CDR3 length is 14 residues. CDR3 DNA: TGTGCCAGCAGCCGACTCCACTTGGGCAATGAGCAGTTCTTC. This codes for CASSRLHLGNEQFF.

The V gene is TRBV5-1, the J gene TRBJ1-4; the match to TRBD1 covers 7 bases. Trimming took 0 bases from V and 7 from J; bases not matched to a gene: 6. CDR1 SGHRS and CDR2 YFSETQ come from the germline V gene. The CDR3 length is 15 residues. The CDR3 nucleotides are TGCGCCAGCAGCTTGGCCAACAGGGGTGGTGAAAAACTGTTTTTT. Its translation: CASSLANRGGEKLFF.